These 2 T cell receptor beta chains originate from one sample sequenced in a study of T cell responses to AZD1222 COVID-19 vaccine (dated by TCRdb to the early 2020s). Libraries came from the immunoSEQ multiplex PCR assay. TCRdb obtained this table from immuneACCESS and retained in-frame rearrangements with V and J assigned. These tables miss some clones; where compared with another copy, unresolved V genes account for less than half of the shortfall, and the remainder is unexplained. The sample has around 110,000 clones on record, around 91% of them singletons. Jointly, the top ten make up about 20% of the sample. Reading the label with the study, this specimen's time point is: baseline before first vaccination. The sequenced sample was peripheral blood, obtained on day 0 of AZD1222 vaccination. These receptors were collected from an adult in good health.

The gene calls are TRBV14 and TRBJ1-3, with D perhaps TRBD1 (5 bases). The CDR3 totals 17 residues. Trimming cost V 3 bases and J 3 bases, with 18 bases left between them. The V gene's germline CDR1 is SGHDN and CDR2 FVKESK. The CDR3: CASSQTSWGYRGNTIYF. CDR3 nucleotide sequence: TGTGCCAGCAGCCAGACAAGTTGGGGGTATCGTGGAAACACCATATATTTT.

This clone was recorded only once. This chain uses TRBV19 with TRBJ1-1, with D tentatively TRBD1 (6 bases). This CDR3 is built from 14 residues. The ends were cut back, 3 bases at V and 7 bases at J, with 15 bases in the middle. Germline CDR1 and CDR2: LNHDA and SQIVND (reference sequence). DNA for the CDR3: TGTGCCAGTAGTATCGCAGGGGCAGTTAGTGAAGCTTTCTTT. Its protein product is CASSIAGAVSEAFF.